This T cell receptor (beta chain) was documented in a study of human T cells and chemical hapten exposure. In TCRdb, the RACE reads were re-called with MiXCR into one record per CDR3 protein. This sample has some 54,000 distinct CDR3 sequences, with around 9.4% found just once. Regarding time point: patch test 2, 6 weeks after DPC sensitization. Treatment indicated: therapeutic diphenylcyclopropenone sensitization with weekly scalp DPC. Germline V gene sequence: CDR1 LGHNA, CDR2 YNFKEQ. The CDR3 spans 14 residues. The ends were cut back, 0 bases at V and 5 bases at J, with 10 bases in the middle. This clonotype occurred many times.

The sample was whole blood, taken in connection with sensitization to the hapten diphenylcyclopropenone (DPC). The chain joins TRBV4-2 to TRBJ1-1; D not resolved. The clonotype was recovered from a woman in her fifties or sixties with alopecia areata. Some clones in this sample may be carry-over from other donors' samples. This CDR3 is CASSQEGVRTEAFF. The CDR3 nucleotides read TGTGCCAGCAGCCAAGAAGGAGTTCGAACTGAAGCTTTCTTT.